Following are 4 T cell receptor beta chains from one sample sequenced in a study of siplizumab effects on memory and regulatory T cells. Sequenced by immunoSEQ multiplex PCR; TCRdb stores in-frame clones only, minus some. The repertoire consists of roughly 60,000 clones, with approximately 93% occurring once and the leading ten covering about two fifths. Specimen: CD8+ T cells sorted from blood. Receptors originate from a human donor in good health.

This chain joins TRBV30 and TRBJ2-1, with 12 bases fitting TRBD2. With V trimmed by 2 bases and J by 7 bases, 3 bases remained unmatched. Germline V CDR1 and CDR2: GTSNPN, SVGIG (reference sequence). The CDR3 is 14 amino acids. The CDR3 is CAWSLAGGPNEQFF. CDR3 nucleotide sequence: TGTGCCTGGAGTCTAGCGGGAGGGCCGAATGAGCAGTTCTTC. Full variable domain (rest looked up from reference TRBV30 and TRBJ2-1): SQTIHQWPATLVQPVGSPLSLECTVEGTSNPNLYWYRQAAGRGLQLLFYSVGIGQISSEVPQNLSASRPQDRQFILSSKKLLLSDSGFYLCAWSLAGGPNEQFFGPGTRLTVL.

The chain is built from TRBV6-5 and TRBJ2-7; maybe TRBD1 (6 bases). The CDR3 length is 12 residues. Germline lookup yields CDR1 MNHEY and CDR2 SVGAGI. V gave up 5 bases and J gave up 4 bases, with 9 bases separating them. The CDR3 sequence: CASSTTGYEQYF. The CDR3 DNA reads TGTGCCAGCAGTACAACAGGGTACGAGCAGTACTTC.

The V and J genes are TRBV5-4 and TRBJ2-7; D possibly corresponds to TRBD2 (5 bases). Germline assignment: CDR1 SGHNT and CDR2 YYREEE (reference sequence). V was cut by 2 bases and J by 3 bases, with 15 bases left in between. This CDR3 is built from 15 residues. The chain's CDR3 is CASSFLGTGSYEQYF. The CDR3 nucleotides are TGTGCCAGCAGCTTCTTGGGAACTGGGAGCTACGAGCAGTACTTC.

This clone was counted a few times. V is TRBV4-1 and J is TRBJ2-2; no reliable D call. V lost 0 bases, J lost 0 bases, and 8 bases lay in between. The CDR3 is 16 residues long. In germline, CDR1 is MGHRA, CDR2 YSYEKL. CDR3 protein: CASSQDQRPNTGELFF. In DNA, the CDR3 is TGCGCCAGCAGCCAAGATCAGCGACCGAACACCGGGGAGCTGTTTTTT.